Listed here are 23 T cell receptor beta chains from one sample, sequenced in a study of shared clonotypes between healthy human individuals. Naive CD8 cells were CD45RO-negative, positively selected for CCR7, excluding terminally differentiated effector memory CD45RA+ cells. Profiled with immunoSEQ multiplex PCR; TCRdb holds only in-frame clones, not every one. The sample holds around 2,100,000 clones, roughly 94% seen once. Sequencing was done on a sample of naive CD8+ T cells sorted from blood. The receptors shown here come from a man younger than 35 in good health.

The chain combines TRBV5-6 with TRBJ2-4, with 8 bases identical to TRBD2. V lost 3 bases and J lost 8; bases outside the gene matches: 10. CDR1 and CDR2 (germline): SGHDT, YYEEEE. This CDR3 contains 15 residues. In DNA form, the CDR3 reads TGTGCCAGCAGCTCCTTTGGGCGGGGGGAAGACATTCAGTACTTC. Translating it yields CASSSFGRGEDIQYF.

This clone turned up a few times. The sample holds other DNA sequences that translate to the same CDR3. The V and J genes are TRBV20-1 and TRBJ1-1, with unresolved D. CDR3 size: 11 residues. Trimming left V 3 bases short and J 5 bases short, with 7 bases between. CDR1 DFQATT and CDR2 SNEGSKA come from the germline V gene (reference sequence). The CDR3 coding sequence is TGCAGTGCTAGGGCAGGAACTGAAGCTTTCTTT. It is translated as CSARAGTEAFF.

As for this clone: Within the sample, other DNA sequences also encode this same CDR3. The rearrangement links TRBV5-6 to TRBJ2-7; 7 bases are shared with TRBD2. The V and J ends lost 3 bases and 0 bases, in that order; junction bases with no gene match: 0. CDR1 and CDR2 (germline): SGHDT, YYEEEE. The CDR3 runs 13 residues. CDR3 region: CASSWGGSYEQYF. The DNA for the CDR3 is TGTGCCAGCAGCTGGGGGGGCTCCTACGAGCAGTACTTC.

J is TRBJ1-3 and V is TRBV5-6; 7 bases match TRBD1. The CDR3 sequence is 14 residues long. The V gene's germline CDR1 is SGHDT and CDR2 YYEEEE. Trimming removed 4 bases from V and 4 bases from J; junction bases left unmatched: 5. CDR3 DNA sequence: TGTGCCAGCAGCCGGACAGGCTCCGGAAACACCATATATTTT. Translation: CASSRTGSGNTIYF.

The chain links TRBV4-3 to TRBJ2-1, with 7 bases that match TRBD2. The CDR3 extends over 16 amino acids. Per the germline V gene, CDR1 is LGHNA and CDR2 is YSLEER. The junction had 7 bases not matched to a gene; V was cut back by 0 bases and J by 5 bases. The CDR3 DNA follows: TGCGCCAGCAGCCAAGATTGGGGGGGAGAAGACAATGAGCAGTTCTTC. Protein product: CASSQDWGGEDNEQFF.

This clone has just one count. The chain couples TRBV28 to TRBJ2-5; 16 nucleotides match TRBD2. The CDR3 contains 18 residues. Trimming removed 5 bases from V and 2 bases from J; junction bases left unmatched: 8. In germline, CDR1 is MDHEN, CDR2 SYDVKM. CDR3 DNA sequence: TGTGCCAGCAGTAAAACAGGGACTAGCGGGGGGGCGCAAGAGACCCAGTACTTC. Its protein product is CASSKTGTSGGAQETQYF.

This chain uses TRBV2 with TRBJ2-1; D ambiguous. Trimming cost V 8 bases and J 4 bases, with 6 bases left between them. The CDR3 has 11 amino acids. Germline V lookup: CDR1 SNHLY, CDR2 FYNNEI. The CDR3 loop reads CASGYYNEQFF. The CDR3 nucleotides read TGTGCCAGCGGGTATTACAATGAGCAGTTCTTC.

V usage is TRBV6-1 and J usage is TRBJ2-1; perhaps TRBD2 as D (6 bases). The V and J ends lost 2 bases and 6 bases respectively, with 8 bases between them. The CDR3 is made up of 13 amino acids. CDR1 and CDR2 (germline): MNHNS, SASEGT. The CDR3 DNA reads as TGTGCCAGCAGTGAAACTAGCCCCAATGAGCAGTTCTTC. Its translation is CASSETSPNEQFF.

In nucleotides, the CDR3 is TGTGCCAGCAGTTTATCTGGGGTTTTAAGGGCCTACAATGAGCAGTTCTTC. This translates into CASSLSGVLRAYNEQFF. The chain carries TRBV27 and TRBJ2-1; D is uncertain. The germline V and J ends were trimmed by 0 bases and 2 bases, with 14 bases remaining between them. The CDR3 sequence is 17 residues long. Germline CDR1 is MNHEY and CDR2 is SMNVEV (reference sequence).

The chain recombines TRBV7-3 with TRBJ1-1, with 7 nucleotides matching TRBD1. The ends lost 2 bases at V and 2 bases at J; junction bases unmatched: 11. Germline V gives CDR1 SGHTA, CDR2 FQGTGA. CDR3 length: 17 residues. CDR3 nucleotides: TGTGCCAGCAGCTTAGAGGGGTGGACAGGAGAAAACACTGAAGCTTTCTTT. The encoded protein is CASSLEGWTGENTEAFF.

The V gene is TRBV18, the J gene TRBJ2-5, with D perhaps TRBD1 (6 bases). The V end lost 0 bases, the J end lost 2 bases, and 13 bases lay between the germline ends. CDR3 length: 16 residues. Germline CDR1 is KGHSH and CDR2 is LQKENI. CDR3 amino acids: CASSPPGAALQETQYF. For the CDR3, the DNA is TGTGCCAGCTCACCACCGGGGGCCGCGCTACAAGAGACCCAGTACTTC.

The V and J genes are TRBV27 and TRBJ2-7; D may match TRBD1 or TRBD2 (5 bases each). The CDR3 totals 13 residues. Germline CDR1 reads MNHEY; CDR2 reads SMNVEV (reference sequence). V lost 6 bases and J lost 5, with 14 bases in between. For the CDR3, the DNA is TGTGCCAGCAGCTGGGCAGGGACGAACGAGCAGTACTTC. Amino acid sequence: CASSWAGTNEQYF.

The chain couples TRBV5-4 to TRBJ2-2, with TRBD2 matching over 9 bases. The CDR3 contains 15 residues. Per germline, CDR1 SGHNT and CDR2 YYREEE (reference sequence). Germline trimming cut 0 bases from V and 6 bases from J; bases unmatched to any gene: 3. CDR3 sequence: CASSLVTSGAGELFF. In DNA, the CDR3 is TGTGCCAGCAGCTTGGTGACTAGCGGAGCCGGGGAGCTGTTTTTT.

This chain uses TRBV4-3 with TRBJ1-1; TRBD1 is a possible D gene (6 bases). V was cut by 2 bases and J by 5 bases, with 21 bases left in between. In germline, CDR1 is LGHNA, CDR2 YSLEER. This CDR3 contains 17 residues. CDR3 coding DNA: TGCGCCAGCAGCCAAACGCGTCGACAGGACAAAGGGACTGAAGCTTTCTTT. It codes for CASSQTRRQDKGTEAFF.

CDR3: CASSPTVSTDTQYF. In DNA form, the CDR3 reads TGTGCCAGCAGCCCGACGGTTTCCACAGATACGCAGTATTTT. The chain is built from TRBV7-9 and TRBJ2-3; no reliable D call. With 5 bases removed from V and 2 bases from J, the gap between germline ends came to 11 bases. The CDR3 is made up of 14 amino acids. Germline V gene lookup returns CDR1 SEHNR and CDR2 FQNEAQ (reference sequence).

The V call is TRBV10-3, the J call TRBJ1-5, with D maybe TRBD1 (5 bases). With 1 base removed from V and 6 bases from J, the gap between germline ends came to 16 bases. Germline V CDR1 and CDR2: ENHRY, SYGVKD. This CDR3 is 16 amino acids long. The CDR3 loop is CAISEWDPGTGQPQHF. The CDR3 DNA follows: TGTGCCATCAGTGAGTGGGACCCAGGGACGGGTCAGCCCCAGCATTTT.

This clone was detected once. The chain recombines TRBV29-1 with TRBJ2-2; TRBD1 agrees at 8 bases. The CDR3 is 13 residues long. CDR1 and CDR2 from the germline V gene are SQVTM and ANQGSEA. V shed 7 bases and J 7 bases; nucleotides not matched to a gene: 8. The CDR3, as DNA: TGCAGCGCTCTGGACAGGGCGGGCGGGGAGCTGTTTTTT. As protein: CSALDRAGGELFF.

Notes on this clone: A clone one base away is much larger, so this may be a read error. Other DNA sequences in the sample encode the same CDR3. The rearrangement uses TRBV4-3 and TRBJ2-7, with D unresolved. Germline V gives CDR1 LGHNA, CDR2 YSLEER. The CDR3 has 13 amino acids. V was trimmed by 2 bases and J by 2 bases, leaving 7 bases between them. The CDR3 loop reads CASSQSRTYEQYF. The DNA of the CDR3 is TGCGCCAGCAGCCAATCTAGAACCTACGAGCAGTACTTC.

CDR3 sequence reads: CASSQDGAAGMDEKLFF. The DNA of the CDR3 is TGCGCCAGCAGCCAAGATGGGGCGGCGGGGATGGATGAAAAACTGTTTTTT. The genes are TRBV4-1 and TRBJ1-4, with a tentative D call TRBD1 (5 bases). V was cut by 0 bases and J by 6 bases, with 17 bases left in between. The germline gives CDR1 MGHRA, CDR2 YSYEKL. The CDR3 is 17 amino acids.

CDR3 in amino acids: CASSLGGAGIQYF. The CDR3 coding sequence is TGTGCCAGCAGTCTGGGGGGGGCGGGCATTCAGTACTTC. V gene TRBV28 combines with J gene TRBJ2-4; possibly TRBD2 for D (7 bases). The CDR3 extends over 13 amino acids. Germline CDR1 reads MDHEN; CDR2 reads SYDVKM. V was pared by 5 bases and J by 9 bases, with 14 bases between.

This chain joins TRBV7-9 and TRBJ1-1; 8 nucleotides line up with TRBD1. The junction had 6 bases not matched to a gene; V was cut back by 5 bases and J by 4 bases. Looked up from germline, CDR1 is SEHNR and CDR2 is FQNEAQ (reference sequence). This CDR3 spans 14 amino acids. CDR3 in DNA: TGTGCCAGCAGCGAACCGGGACAGGCCACTGAAGCTTTCTTT. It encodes CASSEPGQATEAFF.

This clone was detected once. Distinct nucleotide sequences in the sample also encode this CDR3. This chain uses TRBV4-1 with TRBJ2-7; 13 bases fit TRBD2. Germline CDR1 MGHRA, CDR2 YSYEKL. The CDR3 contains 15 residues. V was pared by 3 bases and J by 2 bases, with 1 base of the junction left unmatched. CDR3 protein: CASSHGTSGTYEQYF. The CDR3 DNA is TGCGCCAGCAGCCACGGGACTAGCGGGACCTACGAGCAGTACTTC.

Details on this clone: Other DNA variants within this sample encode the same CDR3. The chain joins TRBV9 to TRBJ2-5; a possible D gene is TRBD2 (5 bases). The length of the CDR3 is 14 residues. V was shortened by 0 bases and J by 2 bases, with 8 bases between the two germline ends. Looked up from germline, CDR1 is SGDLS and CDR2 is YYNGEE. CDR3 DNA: TGTGCCAGCAGCGTAGGGGGAGAACAAGAGACCCAGTACTTC. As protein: CASSVGGEQETQYF.